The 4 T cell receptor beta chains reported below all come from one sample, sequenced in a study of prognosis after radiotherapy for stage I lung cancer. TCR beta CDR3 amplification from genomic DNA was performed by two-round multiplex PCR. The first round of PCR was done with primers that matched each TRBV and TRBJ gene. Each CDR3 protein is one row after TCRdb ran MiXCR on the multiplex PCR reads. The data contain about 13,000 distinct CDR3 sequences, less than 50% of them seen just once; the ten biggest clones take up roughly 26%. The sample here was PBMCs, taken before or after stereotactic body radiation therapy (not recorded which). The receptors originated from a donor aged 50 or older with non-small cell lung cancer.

This chain's CDR3 is CASFSDRVDYEQYF. DNA of the CDR3: TGTGCCAGCTTCTCGGACAGGGTAGACTACGAGCAGTACTTC. The chain carries TRBV5-5 and TRBJ2-7; 8 bases line up with TRBD1. V lost 7 bases to trimming and J lost 3 bases; unmatched junction nucleotides: 9. The CDR3 covers 14 residues. In germline, CDR1 is SGHKS, CDR2 YYEKEE (reference sequence).

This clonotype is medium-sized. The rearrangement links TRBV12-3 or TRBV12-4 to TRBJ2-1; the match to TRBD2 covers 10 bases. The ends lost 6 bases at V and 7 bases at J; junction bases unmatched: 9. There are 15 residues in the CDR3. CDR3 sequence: CASRQLAGDRNEQFF. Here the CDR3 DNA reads TGTGCCAGCAGACAGCTAGCGGGAGATCGTAATGAGCAGTTCTTC.

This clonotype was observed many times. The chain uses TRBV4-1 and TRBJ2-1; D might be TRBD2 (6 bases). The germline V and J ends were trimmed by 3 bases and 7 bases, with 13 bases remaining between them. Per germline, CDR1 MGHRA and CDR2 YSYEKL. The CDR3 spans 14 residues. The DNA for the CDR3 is TGCGCCAGCAGCCACCCCTCTAGCGTGAATGAGCAGTTCTTC. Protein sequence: CASSHPSSVNEQFF.

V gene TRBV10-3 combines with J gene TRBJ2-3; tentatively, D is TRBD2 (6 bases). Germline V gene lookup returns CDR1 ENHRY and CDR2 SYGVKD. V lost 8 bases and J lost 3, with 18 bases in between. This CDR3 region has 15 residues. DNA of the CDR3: TGTGCCATCGGACCTAGAGGGAGCGGGACAGATACGCAGTATTTT. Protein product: CAIGPRGSGTDTQYF.